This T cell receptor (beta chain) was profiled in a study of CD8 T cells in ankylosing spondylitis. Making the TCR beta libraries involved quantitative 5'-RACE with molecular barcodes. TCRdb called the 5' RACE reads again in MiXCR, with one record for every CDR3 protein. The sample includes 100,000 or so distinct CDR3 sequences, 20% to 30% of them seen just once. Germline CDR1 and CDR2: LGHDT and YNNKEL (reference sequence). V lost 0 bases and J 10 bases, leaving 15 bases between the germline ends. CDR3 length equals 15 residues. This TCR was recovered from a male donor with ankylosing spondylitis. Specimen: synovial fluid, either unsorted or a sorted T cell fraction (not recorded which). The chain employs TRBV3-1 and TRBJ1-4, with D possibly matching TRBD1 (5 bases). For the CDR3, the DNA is TGTGCCAGCAGCCAAGAACTCGCGGGGACGAGAAAACTGTTTTTT. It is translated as CASSQELAGTRKLFF. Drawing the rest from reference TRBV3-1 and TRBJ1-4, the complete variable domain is DTAVSQTPKYLVTQMGNDKSIKCEQNLGHDTMYWYKQDSKKFLKIMFSYNNKELIINETVPNRFSPKSPDKAHLNLHINSLELGDSAVYFCASSQELAGTRKLFFGSGTQLSVL.